This TCR beta chain was captured in a study of beta chain features in type 1 diabetes. Study as a whole: Researchers looked at 95 million to 140 million sorted cells across all samples. Broader study findings: Fewer junction insertions and more nucleotide deletions appeared in type 1 diabetes patients. A PCR bias possibly favoring shorter templates would apply equally to patients and controls.

The entirety of the isolated RNA underwent reverse transcription, so expressed TCRB transcripts were sequenced. Clones were read by immunoSEQ multiplex PCR, and TCRdb kept only the in-frame ones, dropping some. The sample lists fewer than 400,000 clones; less than 9.5% were seen once. This clone was seen a few times. Its antigen is currently unknown. The germline CDR1 and CDR2 sequences are SGHTA and FQGNSA. V gave up 5 bases and J gave up 7 bases, with 9 bases separating them. The CDR3 extends over 12 amino acids. This chain connects TRBV7-2 to TRBJ2-1; D remains ambiguous. The sequenced material came from central memory CD4+ T cells from blood. This clonotype was obtained from a woman younger than 30 in good health. CDR3 sequence (DNA): TGTGCCAGCAGCATAAGCAGAAATGAGCAGTTCTTC. Protein product: CASSISRNEQFF.